This T cell receptor (beta chain) originates from a study of blood T cell repertoires in COVID-19 (dated by TCRdb to 2018 to 2020). Background for the entire study: The collaborator samples originated in the United States, Italy and Spain and spanned the acute and convalescent phases of COVID-19. Deeply sampled blood TCRbeta repertoires from subjects exposed to, actively infected with, or recovered from COVID-19 were included in the dataset. Samples came from the ongoing ImmuneRACE study (first 160 participants) plus 1,254 subjects from 6 global collaborators. The prospective study material was composed of cDNA or gDNA derived from T cells, B-cell-depleted T cells, or PBMCs. The repertoires were released in a freely available public database intended as a resource for research on the immune response to SARS-CoV-2. Where HLA class I and class II types were available, the types were taken from metadata supplied by the sample provider, not from assay-based typing. A de-identified subject ID, COVID-19 status, age in years and sex were almost always included in the sample metadata. The study at large found these results: The amount of clinical and demographic metadata varied by source and participant and was provided uncurated.

V was cut back by 3 bases and J by 6 bases, leaving a gap of 12 bases between them. As encoded in the germline V gene, CDR1 is SNHLY while CDR2 is FYNNEI. There are 14 amino acids in the CDR3, from cysteine to phenylalanine inclusive. CDR3 DNA is the only sequence kept; it has 42 bases, read in frame from the first base. In the prospective study, participants were about 18 to 100 years old, resided in around 25 geographic areas of the United States, and were enrolled through a virtual design. In the prospective study, cohorts were assigned on the basis of participant-reported clinical history obtained from a screening survey and a study questionnaire. Mobile phlebotomists in the prospective study collected whole blood, serum and a nasopharyngeal or oropharyngeal swab from every participant. Additional blood draws and questionnaires over an approximately two-month period could optionally be provided by prospective study participants. Blood samples from the prospective study were shipped frozen or at room temperature prior to DNA extraction.

TCRbeta CDR3 regions were amplified from genomic DNA using the immunoSEQ Assay, a bias-controlled multiplex PCR. The paper's data handling went like this. The number of nucleated cells in each sample was estimated from the amplification of reference gene primers within the assay. Sequence reads were collapsed and filtered to measure the absolute abundance of every unique TCRbeta CDR3 rearrangement. For each sample, productive Simpson clonality was calculated as the square root of Simpson's diversity index over productive rearrangements. TCRdb carries this immuneACCESS record with in-frame sequences only. Its versions omit some clonotypes, under half of them owing to an unresolved V gene in the studies checked, with the rest unexplained. V and J calls plus clone size are reproduced from that table; the DNA served to infer D and trimming. For this sample the table gives almost 250,000 clones, of which approximately 85% were detected only once. The ten largest make up approximately 9.6% of the sample.

A note on this clone: Its antigen remains unidentified. No quality values exist for individual bases; no much larger clone is one base distant.

This chain is built from TRBV2 and TRBJ1-5; a weak D assignment points to TRBD1 (5 bases agree). The clonotype was recovered from a woman in her 50s with acute COVID-19. Specimen: PBMCs or T cells enriched from blood (not recorded which). The CDR3 protein is CASSEAGRSQPQHF. The bases read TGTGCCAGCAGTGAGGCAGGGAGGAGTCAGCCCCAGCATTTT.